These 18 T cell receptor beta chains came from one sample sequenced in a study of T cell responses to AZD1222 COVID-19 vaccine. The method was immunoSEQ multiplex PCR; TCRdb's version includes in-frame clones alone and lacks a portion of them. The sample consists of 98,000 or so clones, about nine tenths of them appearing once. Specimen: peripheral blood, collected 28 days after the second AZD1222 dose. Receptors originate from an adult who received the AZD1222 COVID-19 vaccine.

The rearrangement uses TRBV4-1 and TRBJ2-3, with 8 bases matching TRBD2. The germline gives CDR1 MGHRA, CDR2 YSYEKL. V lost 0 bases, J lost 4 bases, and 9 bases stayed unmatched. The CDR3 is 17 residues long. The chain's CDR3 is CASSQDPPGRAADTQYF. CDR3 bases: TGCGCCAGCAGCCAAGATCCCCCCGGGAGGGCCGCAGATACGCAGTATTTT.

This clone is a singleton in its sample. The CDR3 DNA is TGTGCCAGCAGCACCCAACAGGGAGGCACCGGGGAGCTGTTTTTT. Translation: CASSTQQGGTGELFF. The J gene is TRBJ2-2, the V gene TRBV5-4, with D possibly being TRBD1 or TRBD2 (6 bases each). This CDR3 is 15 amino acids long. V lost 4 bases and J 4 bases, leaving 14 bases between the germline ends. In germline, CDR1 is SGHNT, CDR2 YYREEE (reference sequence).

The chain couples TRBV7-9 to TRBJ1-1; D is undetermined. The V end lost 1 base, the J end lost 4 bases, and 10 bases lay between the germline ends. Looked up from germline, CDR1 is SEHNR and CDR2 is FQNEAQ (reference sequence). This CDR3 contains 14 residues. CDR3 bases: TGTGCCAGCAGCTTAGGGGCTGGGAGCACTGAAGCTTTCTTT. This gives the protein CASSLGAGSTEAFF.

In this sample, this clone is medium-sized. The chain links TRBV28 to TRBJ1-5, with D perhaps matching TRBD1 (5 bases). This CDR3 is 14 amino acids long. Germline V gives CDR1 MDHEN, CDR2 SYDVKM. Trimming shortened V by 6 bases and J by 1 base, and 10 bases separated the two germline ends. CDR3 DNA sequence: TGTGCCAGCAGAGTATCAGGGAGCAATCAGCCCCAGCATTTT. Amino acids: CASRVSGSNQPQHF. The variable domain in full, with the rest retrieved from reference TRBV28 and TRBJ1-5, is DVKVTQSSRYLVKRTGEKVFLECVQDMDHENMFWYRQDPGLGLRLIYFSYDVKMKEKGDIPEGYSVSREKKERFSLILESASTNQTSMYLCASRVSGSNQPQHFGDGTRLSIL.

The chain joins TRBV28 to TRBJ2-3, with 9 bases matching TRBD2. The CDR3 is 15 residues long. Trimming cost V 3 bases and J 4 bases; bases outside gene matches: 5. Germline V gene sequence: CDR1 MDHEN, CDR2 SYDVKM. The CDR3 nucleotides read TGTGCCAGCAGTTTCCAGGGACTAGCCGCAGATACGCAGTATTTT. This sequence encodes CASSFQGLAADTQYF.

This rearrangement joins TRBV7-2 to TRBJ2-1, with 10 bases lining up with TRBD2. Losses at the gene ends were 3 bases for V and 3 bases for J; bases not matched to a gene: 5. Germline lookup yields CDR1 SGHTA and CDR2 FQGNSA. The CDR3 consists of 16 residues. This CDR3 reads CASSFRLAGGYNEQFF. In nucleotides, the CDR3 is TGTGCCAGCAGCTTTCGCTTAGCGGGAGGCTACAATGAGCAGTTCTTC.

V is TRBV30 and J is TRBJ2-3; D unresolved. The CDR3 contains 13 residues. The ends were cut back, 6 bases at V and 0 bases at J, with 10 bases in the middle. The germline V gene has CDR1 GTSNPN and CDR2 SVGIG (reference sequence). The DNA for the CDR3 is TGTGCCTGCACGGCGGACAGCACAGATACGCAGTATTTT. It encodes CACTADSTDTQYF.

The gene calls are TRBV11-2 and TRBJ1-2, with TRBD1 identical over 7 bases. After removal of 1 base from V and 6 bases from J, the junction contained 17 bases not matched to a gene. The germline CDR1 and CDR2 sequences are SGHAT and FQNNGV. The CDR3 sequence is 18 residues long. The CDR3 is CASSLVPGPAGQADGYTF. In DNA form, the CDR3 reads TGTGCCAGCAGCTTAGTGCCTGGGCCCGCAGGACAGGCGGATGGCTACACCTTC.

In this sample, this clone turned up once. J is TRBJ2-3 and V is TRBV10-3; 12 bases are a match to TRBD1. CDR1 and CDR2 from the germline V gene are ENHRY and SYGVKD. This CDR3 has 16 amino acids. V lost 6 bases to trimming and J lost 3 bases; unmatched junction nucleotides: 7. The CDR3 here is CAISDPGQGATDTQYF. The DNA of the CDR3 is TGTGCCATCAGCGATCCGGGACAGGGGGCGACAGATACGCAGTATTTT.

The chain carries TRBV30 and TRBJ2-5; weak D call: TRBD1 (5 bases). CDR3 size: 11 residues. V lost 8 bases and J lost 6, with 13 bases in between. Germline V CDR1 and CDR2: GTSNPN, SVGIG (reference sequence). The CDR3 DNA sequence: TGTGCCCTGGGGCAAGGGCAGACCCAGTACTTC. Translation: CALGQGQTQYF.

This chain links TRBV3-1 (or the pseudogene TRBV3-2) with TRBJ2-1; D ambiguous. Germline values: CDR1 LGHDT, CDR2 YNNKEL (reference sequence). V was shortened by 0 bases and J by 3 bases, with 6 bases between the two germline ends. The CDR3 totals 14 residues. The CDR3 sequence is CASSQDINYNEQFF. The DNA for the CDR3 is TGTGCCAGCAGCCAAGATATCAACTACAATGAGCAGTTCTTC.

The chain uses TRBV5-4 and TRBJ1-2; weak D call: TRBD1 (6 bases). V lost 3 bases, J lost 2 bases, and 14 bases lay in between. The CDR3 has 15 amino acids. Per germline, CDR1 SGHNT and CDR2 YYREEE (reference sequence). CDR3 DNA: TGTGCCAGCAGCTCACTACCCGGGACAAACTATGGCTACACCTTC. Protein sequence: CASSSLPGTNYGYTF.

The chain carries TRBV30 and TRBJ1-6; possibly TRBD1 for D (5 bases). Between the trimmed V and J ends, which lost 4 bases and 5 bases, there was a span of 9 bases. Germline CDR1 GTSNPN, CDR2 SVGIG (reference sequence). The CDR3 covers 13 residues. DNA of the CDR3: TGTGCCTGGACCAGGGAAAATAATTCACCCCTCCACTTT. As protein: CAWTRENNSPLHF.

The chain has TRBV5-1 and TRBJ2-5; D ambiguous. Between the trimmed V and J ends, which lost 4 bases and 3 bases, there was a span of 16 bases. CDR1 SGHRS and CDR2 YFSETQ come from the germline V gene. The CDR3 totals 15 residues. For the CDR3, the DNA is TGCGCCAGCAGCCCCACCGCGTTATGGGAAGAGACCCAGTACTTC. Amino acids: CASSPTALWEETQYF. Looking up the rest from reference TRBV5-1 and TRBJ2-5 gives the full variable domain: KAGVTQTPRYLIKTRGQQVTLSCSPISGHRSVSWYQQTPGQGLQFLFEYFSETQRNKGNFPGRFSGRQFSNSRSEMNVSTLELGDSALYLCASSPTALWEETQYFGPGTRLLVL.

V gene TRBV5-1 combines with J gene TRBJ2-7; D possibly corresponds to TRBD1 (5 bases). Germline V gene lookup returns CDR1 SGHRS and CDR2 YFSETQ. The CDR3 is made up of 13 amino acids. V lost 4 bases and J 5 bases, leaving 13 bases between the germline ends. This chain's CDR3 is CASSSQGSNEQYF. The CDR3 coding sequence is TGCGCCAGCAGCAGCCAGGGTTCTAACGAGCAGTACTTC.

This clone showed up just once. The J gene is TRBJ2-3, the V gene TRBV30; the D gene is possibly TRBD2 (5 bases). Germline CDR1 GTSNPN, CDR2 SVGIG (reference sequence). With 7 bases removed from V and 0 bases from J, the gap between germline ends came to 14 bases. This CDR3 has 14 residues. In nucleotides, the CDR3 is TGTGCCTCTCGGCGAAGCGGTAGCACAGATACGCAGTATTTT. Protein sequence: CASRRSGSTDTQYF.

The chain couples TRBV5-1 to TRBJ2-1; the D gene is possibly TRBD1 (6 bases). The germline CDR1 and CDR2 sequences are SGHRS and YFSETQ. V was trimmed by 4 bases and J by 0 bases, leaving 11 bases between them. The CDR3 sequence is 15 residues long. This CDR3 reads CASSGGHSSYNEQFF. The CDR3 region has the DNA TGCGCCAGCAGCGGGGGACATAGCTCCTACAATGAGCAGTTCTTC.

The V gene is TRBV3-1 (or the pseudogene TRBV3-2), the J gene TRBJ1-2; weak D call: TRBD1 (5 bases). CDR1 is LGHDT and CDR2 is YNNKEL in the germline V gene (reference sequence). Deletions cut 2 bases from V and 0 bases from J, with 7 bases between. The CDR3 totals 14 residues. The chain's CDR3 is CASSQQGANYGYTF. Written as DNA, the CDR3 is TGTGCCAGCAGCCAACAGGGAGCTAACTATGGCTACACCTTC.